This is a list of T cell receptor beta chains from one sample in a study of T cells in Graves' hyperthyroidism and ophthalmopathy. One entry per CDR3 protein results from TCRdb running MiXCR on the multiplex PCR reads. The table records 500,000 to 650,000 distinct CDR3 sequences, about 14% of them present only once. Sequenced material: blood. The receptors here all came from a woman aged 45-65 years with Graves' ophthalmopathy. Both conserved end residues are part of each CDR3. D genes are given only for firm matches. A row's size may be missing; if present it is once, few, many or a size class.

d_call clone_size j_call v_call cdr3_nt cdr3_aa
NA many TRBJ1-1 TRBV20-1 TGCAGTGCAAGGACAGTTACTGAAGCTTTCTTT CSARTVTEAFF
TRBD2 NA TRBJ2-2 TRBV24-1 TGTGCCACCAGTGATGCTAGCGGGATTGCGAACATCGGGGAGCTGTTTTTT CATSDASGIANIGELFF
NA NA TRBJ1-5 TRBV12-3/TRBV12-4 TGTGCCAGCAGTTTTTCCGAGAGCAATCAGCCCCAGCATTTT CASSFSESNQPQHF
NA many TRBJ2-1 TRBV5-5 TGTGCCAGCCCAAAGGCCGGGACACCGTACAATGAGCAGTTCTTC CASPKAGTPYNEQFF
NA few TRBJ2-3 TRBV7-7 TGTGCTAGCAGCTGGGGCGGATCAAGCATAGATACGCAGTATTTT CASSWGGSSIDTQYF
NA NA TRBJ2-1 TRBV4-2 TGTGCCAGCAGCCAAGATGGGTTAGACACAAATGAGCAGTTCTTC CASSQDGLDTNEQFF
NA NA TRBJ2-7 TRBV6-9 TGTGCCAGCAGTTACGGGGACTCCGCTTACGAGCAGTACTTC CASSYGDSAYEQYF
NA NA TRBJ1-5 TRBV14 TGTGCCAGCAGCCTTCAGGGACCCCATCAGCCCCAGCATTTT CASSLQGPHQPQHF
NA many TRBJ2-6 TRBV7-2 TGTGCCAGCAGCTCCAGCGAGGACTGGGGCTCTGGGGCCAACGTCCTGACTTTC CASSSSEDWGSGANVLTF
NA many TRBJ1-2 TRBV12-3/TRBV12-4 TGTGCCAGCAGTCCGAGGGAACCCAAAAACTATGGCTACACCTTC CASSPREPKNYGYTF
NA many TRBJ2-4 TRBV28 TGTGCCAGCAGTTTGTCGGCGGGACAAGCCAAAAACATTCAGTACTTC CASSLSAGQAKNIQYF
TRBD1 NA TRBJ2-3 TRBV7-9 TGTGCCAGCAGCTCTTGGGACCGGGACAGGCGAATCTTTAGCACAGATACGCAGTATTTT CASSSWDRDRRIFSTDTQYF
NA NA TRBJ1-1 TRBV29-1 TGCAGCGTTCGGAAACCTCCCGCTACTGAAGCTTTCTTT CSVRKPPATEAFF
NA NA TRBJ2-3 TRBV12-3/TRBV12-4 TGTGCCAGCAACAAGTGGGGTTCTAACCCAGATACGCAGTATTTT CASNKWGSNPDTQYF
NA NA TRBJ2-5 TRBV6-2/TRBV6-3 TGTGCCAGCAGTTTGTATAGGAGGGGCCAAGAGACCCAGTACTTC CASSLYRRGQETQYF
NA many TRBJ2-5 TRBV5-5 TGTGCCAGCAGCCCCTGGATGGGAGAGACCCAGTACTTC CASSPWMGETQYF
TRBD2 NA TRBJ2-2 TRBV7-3 TGTGCCAGCAGCTCAGCTAGCGGGAACACCGGGGAGCTGTTTTTT CASSSASGNTGELFF
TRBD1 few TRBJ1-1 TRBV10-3 TGTGCCAGCCGGGACAGGGGGCTGGAGGGAACTGAAGCTTTCTTT CASRDRGLEGTEAFF
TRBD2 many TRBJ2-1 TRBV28 TGTGCCAGCAGGAGAATCGGGACTAGCGGGACTAATGAGCAGTTCTTC CASRRIGTSGTNEQFF
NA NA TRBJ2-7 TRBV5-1 TGTGCCAGCAGCTTTGCCGGAGGAGCGGTTTACGAGCAGTACTTC CASSFAGGAVYEQYF
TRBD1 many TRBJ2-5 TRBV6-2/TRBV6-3 TGTGCCAGCAGTTACAAACAGGGGTACCAAGAGACCCAGTACTTC CASSYKQGYQETQYF
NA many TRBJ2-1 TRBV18 TGTGCCAGCTCACCTTTGGATGAGCAGTTCTTC CASSPLDEQFF
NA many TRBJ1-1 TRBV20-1 TGCAGTGCTTCCAGAATTAACCTTGAGAGCACTGAAGCTTTCTTT CSASRINLESTEAFF
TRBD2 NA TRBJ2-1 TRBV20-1 TGCAGTGCTAGAGAGCGGGAGTCCTACAATGAGCAGTTCTTC CSARERESYNEQFF
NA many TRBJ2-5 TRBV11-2 TGTGCCAGCAGCTCAATGACGGGTGGGGAGACCCAGTACTTC CASSSMTGGETQYF
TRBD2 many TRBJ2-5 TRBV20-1 TGCAGTGGGGTAGCGGGAGGAGAGACCCAGTACTTC CSGVAGGETQYF
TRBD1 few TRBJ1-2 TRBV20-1 TGCAGTGCTGTGACAGGGGGCGCGTATGGCTACACCTTC CSAVTGGAYGYTF